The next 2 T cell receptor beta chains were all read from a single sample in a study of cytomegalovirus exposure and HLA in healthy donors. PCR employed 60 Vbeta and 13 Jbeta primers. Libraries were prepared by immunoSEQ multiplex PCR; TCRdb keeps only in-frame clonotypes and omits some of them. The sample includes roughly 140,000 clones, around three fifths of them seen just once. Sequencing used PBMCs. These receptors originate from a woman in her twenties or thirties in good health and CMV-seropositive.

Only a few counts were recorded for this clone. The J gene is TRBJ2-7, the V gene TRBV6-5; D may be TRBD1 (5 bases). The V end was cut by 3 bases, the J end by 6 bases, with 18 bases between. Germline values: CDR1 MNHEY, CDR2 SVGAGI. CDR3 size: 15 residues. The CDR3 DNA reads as TGTGCCAGCAGTTATGGCGGCAGGGTGACGGGCGAGCAGTACTTC. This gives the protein CASSYGGRVTGEQYF.

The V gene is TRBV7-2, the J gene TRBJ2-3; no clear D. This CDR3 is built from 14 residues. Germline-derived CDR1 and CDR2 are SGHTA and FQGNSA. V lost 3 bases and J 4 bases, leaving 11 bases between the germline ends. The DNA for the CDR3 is TGTGCCAGCAGCTTTTGGTCTCAGGCAGATACGCAGTATTTT. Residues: CASSFWSQADTQYF.